This T cell receptor beta chain originates from a study of blood T cells in healthy people across ages. The wider study: Per two T cells, template switching captured roughly one barcoded beta molecule. Study conclusions and caveats: In older individuals, TCR beta diversity per million T cells was lower, falling roughly linearly with age. Unknown CMV status may confound age-related changes in expanded clones.

This clonotype was recorded only once. The antigen remains undetermined. This could be a read error, since a much larger clone is one nucleotide away. It was with a sample-barcoded 5' primer and a J-beta primer mix that a second PCR of roughly 7 to 12 cycles was run. Each cDNA was tagged by a template-switch adaptor containing 12 random nucleotides. TCRdb reprocessed the 5' RACE reads via MiXCR and lists one record per CDR3 protein. The sample carries 720,000 or so distinct CDR3 sequences, less than 45% recorded once. Germline V gene sequence: CDR1 GTSNPN, CDR2 SVGIG (reference sequence). The CDR3 length is 12 residues.

The sequence was collected from an elderly man in good health. The source material was blood. J is TRBJ2-1 and V is TRBV30; D gene unclear. CDR3 amino acids: CTCRGGRNEQFF. The CDR3 nucleotides are TGTACCTGCCGTGGCGGAAGAAATGAGCAGTTCTTC.